This entry concerns a single T cell receptor (beta chain). The antigen it binds to is not known. The record has no base qualities; no much larger clone is one base away. The immunoSEQ Assay, a bias-controlled multiplex PCR, was used to amplify TCRbeta CDR3 regions from genomic DNA. The authors processed their data as follows. The number of nucleated cells in each sample was estimated by amplification of reference gene primers within the assay. Sequence reads were collapsed and filtered to measure the absolute abundance of every unique TCRbeta CDR3 rearrangement. Productive Simpson clonality was computed per sample as the square root of Simpson's diversity index over productive rearrangements. Here the immuneACCESS table is served through TCRdb, limited to in-frame sequences with V and J called. Missing clones are a known gap in these copies; in checked studies unresolved V genes cover under half, and the rest lacks a known reason. The V and J calls and the clone size are those of that table, but D and trimming were determined from the DNA. The sample data list roughly 280,000 clones, and around nine tenths of these were observed just once. Of the sample, approximately 2% is held by the ten largest clones.

The entry originates in a study of blood T cell repertoires in COVID-19 (dated by TCRdb to about 2020). Background on the whole study: Samples from collaborators originated in the United States, Italy and Spain and spanned both the acute and convalescent phases of COVID-19. HLA class I and class II types, where available, came from metadata supplied by the sample provider rather than from assay-based typing. Deeply sampled blood TCRbeta repertoires from subjects exposed to, actively infected with, or recovered from COVID-19 were included in the dataset. Samples came from the ongoing ImmuneRACE study (first 160 participants) plus 1,254 subjects from 6 global collaborators. Sample metadata almost always included a de-identified subject ID, COVID-19 status, age in years and sex. The repertoires were made available in a free public database intended to serve as a resource for research on the immune response to SARS-CoV-2. The prospective study material was composed of cDNA or gDNA derived from T cells, B-cell-depleted T cells, or PBMCs. What the authors observed across the whole study: Clinical and demographic metadata were provided uncurated, with the amount varying by source and participant.

Inclusive of the bounding cysteine and phenylalanine, the CDR3 is 14 residues long. CDR3 DNA only is kept here, 42 bases in frame from base 1. Trimming takes 3 bases from V and 0 bases from J, and the germline ends sit 6 bases apart. CDR1 is given as LNHNV and CDR2 as YYDKDF, both from the germline V gene (reference sequence). In the prospective study, participants were about 18 to 95 years old, resided in 24 geographic areas of the United States, and were enrolled through a virtual design. In the prospective study, participants were assigned to cohorts based on the clinical history participants reported in a screening survey and a study questionnaire. Recovered participants in ImmuneRACE Cohort 3 were defined by two consecutive negative NP/OP PCR tests, clearance by a healthcare professional, or resolution of symptoms. In the prospective study, whole blood, serum and a nasopharyngeal or oropharyngeal swab were collected from each participant by mobile phlebotomists. Participants in the prospective study had the option to provide additional blood draws and questionnaires over a roughly 2-month period. Blood samples from the prospective study were shipped frozen or at room temperature prior to DNA extraction.

The V and J segments used are TRBV15 and TRBJ1-5; a tentative D call is TRBD1 (5 bases match). This sequence was found in a woman aged 60-70 years who had recovered from COVID-19. Sequencing used PBMCs or T cells enriched from blood (not recorded which). The CDR3 sequence is CATSSGHSNQPQHF. The DNA reads TGTGCCACCAGCAGCGGACATAGCAATCAGCCCCAGCATTTT. Where the CDR3 stops, the reference TRBV15 and TRBJ1-5 genes take over; the full variable domain is DAMVIQNPRYQVTQFGKPVTLSCSQTLNHNVMYWYQQKSSQAPKLLFHYYDKDFNNEADTPDNFQSRRPNTSFCFLDIRSPGLGDTAMYLCATSSGHSNQPQHFGDGTRLSIL.